Each of the 10 T cell receptor beta chains below was sequenced from the same sample in a study of blood T cells in healthy people across ages. The authors ran a second PCR of 7 to 11 cycles using a sample-barcoded 5' primer and a J-beta primer mix. TCRdb re-called the 5' RACE reads through MiXCR, storing one row per CDR3 protein. The repertoire holds over a million distinct CDR3 sequences, with around 39% as singletons. Sequencing used blood. All receptors derive from a young woman in good health.

This clonotype was seen only a few times. The chain couples TRBV6-6 to TRBJ2-7; D not certain. Germline assignment: CDR1 MNHNY and CDR2 SVGAGI (reference sequence). V shed 6 bases and J shed 5 bases, with 14 bases lying between them. CDR3 size: 13 residues. In DNA, the CDR3 is TGTGCCAGCAGACCGACCACAACCAACGAGCAGTACTTC. This encodes CASRPTTTNEQYF.

The chain carries TRBV28 and TRBJ2-1, with a weak D call TRBD2 (7 bases). Looked up from germline, CDR1 is MDHEN and CDR2 is SYDVKM. The V gene lost 7 bases and the J gene lost 7 bases, with 20 bases spanning the gap. The CDR3 has 15 amino acids. CDR3 DNA sequence: TGTGCCAGCATTCTACGTGGGGGGGCAGGGAATGAGCAGTTCTTC. It specifies CASILRGGAGNEQFF.

V and J are TRBV7-8 and TRBJ2-5, with no clear D. CDR1 SGHVS and CDR2 FQNEAQ come from the germline V gene. This CDR3 has 16 residues. V was cut by 1 base and J by 2 bases, with 14 bases left in between. The CDR3 DNA reads TGTGCCAGCAGCTTAGATCCCGCGGAGTCACAAGAGACCCAGTACTTC. This encodes CASSLDPAESQETQYF.

The chain uses TRBV15 and TRBJ2-1, with no clear D. CDR1 and CDR2 from the germline V gene are LNHNV and YYDKDF (reference sequence). The length of the CDR3 is 11 residues. V was trimmed by 5 bases and J by 8 bases, leaving 7 bases between them. The DNA of the CDR3 is TGTGCCACCAGCCCGGGTTATGAGCAGTTCTTC. Residues: CATSPGYEQFF.

The J gene is TRBJ2-7, the V gene TRBV6-6; weak D call: TRBD2 (6 bases). CDR1 and CDR2 (germline): MNHNY, SVGAGI (reference sequence). Trimming left V 10 bases short and J 3 bases short, with 16 bases between. This CDR3 spans 13 amino acids. CDR3 sequence reads: CATRRDSLYEQYF. Written as DNA, the CDR3 is TGTGCCACCAGGCGGGACTCGCTCTACGAGCAGTACTTC.

This clonotype came up once. This chain links TRBV21-1 with TRBJ1-4; the D call in the table, TRBD1, was not verified against the DNA. TRBV21-1 is reported as a pseudogene. This CDR3 contains 16 residues. The chain's CDR3 is CASPWEGDRVNEKLFF. The CDR3, as DNA: TGTGCCAGCCCCTGGGAGGGGGACAGAGTTAATGAAAAACTGTTTTTT.

The gene calls are TRBV28 and TRBJ2-1, with 7 bases fitting TRBD2. Unmatched junction bases numbered 20, after V lost 6 bases and J lost 3 bases. Germline values: CDR1 MDHEN, CDR2 SYDVKM. CDR3 length equals 19 residues. The chain's CDR3 is CASRTPATIAGEYYNEQFF. CDR3 coding DNA: TGTGCCAGCAGAACCCCGGCCACTATCGCGGGAGAGTACTACAATGAGCAGTTCTTC.

As concerns this clonotype: One junction end does not reproduce the germline sequence, and a read error may be involved. The J gene is TRBJ1-1, the V gene TRBV4-1, with D unclear. CDR1 MGHRA and CDR2 YSYEKL come from the germline V gene. The CDR3 is made up of 17 amino acids. CDR3 DNA sequence: TGCGCCGGCAGCCAAGATGAAATGAGCGGGTGGGACACTGAAGCTTTCTTT. Translation: CAGSQDEMSGWDTEAFF.

This clonotype was seen a few times. V is TRBV10-3 and J is TRBJ2-1, with D maybe TRBD2 (5 bases). This CDR3 has 12 amino acids. Germline loops: CDR1 ENHRY, CDR2 SYGVKD. Trimming stripped 6 bases from V and 5 bases from J, with 8 bases between. The CDR3 DNA reads as TGTGCCATCAGCGGACTTGACAATGAGCAGTTCTTC. Translation gives CAISGLDNEQFF.

The chain has TRBV20-1 and TRBJ1-5; D call uncertain. The V and J ends lost 0 bases and 0 bases respectively, with 9 bases between them. Germline CDR1 reads DFQATT; CDR2 reads SNEGSKA (reference sequence). This CDR3 is built from 15 residues. As DNA, the CDR3 is TGCAGTGCTAGAGATTCGGCATATAGCAATCAGCCCCAGCATTTT. This translates into CSARDSAYSNQPQHF.